Below are 13 T cell receptor beta chains sequenced from a single sample in a study of shared clonotypes between healthy human individuals. Here immunoSEQ multiplex PCR was the method, and the copy in TCRdb shows in-frame clones only, minus some. Here the sample spans some 680,000 clones, about three quarters being singletons. The sequencing input was memory CD4+ T cells sorted from blood. Described subset: CD45RA-negative fraction. These receptors originate from a woman younger than 45 in good health.

The V gene is TRBV5-1, the J gene TRBJ2-3, with D perhaps being TRBD1 or TRBD2 (5 bases each). The germline V gene has CDR1 SGHRS and CDR2 YFSETQ. V lost 2 bases and J lost 0, with 13 bases in between. This CDR3 contains 16 residues. In DNA, the CDR3 is TGCGCCAGCAGCTTTGGGGGAGCACCAAGCACAGATACGCAGTATTTT. Translation: CASSFGGAPSTDTQYF.

The chain recombines TRBV2 with TRBJ2-7, with 10 bases fitting TRBD2. CDR3 length: 15 amino acids. The V gene end was trimmed by 7 bases and the J gene end by 2 bases; junction bases not matched to a gene: 8. CDR1 is SNHLY and CDR2 is FYNNEI in the germline V gene. CDR3 bases: TGTGCCAGCACCTTTCCTAGCGGGAGCCCCTACGAGCAGTACTTC. Protein sequence: CASTFPSGSPYEQYF.

CDR3 region: CASSPGTVGNEQYF. CDR3 sequence (DNA): TGCGCCAGCAGCCCCGGGACGGTGGGGAACGAGCAGTACTTC. The V call is TRBV5-1, the J call TRBJ2-7; possibly TRBD1 or TRBD2 for D (5 bases each). CDR3 length equals 14 residues. Germline V gene data show CDR1 as SGHRS and CDR2 as YFSETQ. Trimming removed 4 bases from V and 5 bases from J, with 16 bases in between.

CDR3 nucleotide sequence: TGTGCCAGCAGCGCGGGACAGGGGTTGAACGAGCAGTACTTC. It yields the protein CASSAGQGLNEQYF. The chain has TRBV9 and TRBJ2-7, with 10 nucleotides matching TRBD1. Germline values: CDR1 SGDLS, CDR2 YYNGEE. The CDR3 is 14 amino acids. The V segment lost 3 bases and the J segment 5 bases; nucleotides outside the gene matches: 5.

The chain recombines TRBV5-1 with TRBJ1-1, with D perhaps matching TRBD1 (6 bases). Trimming stripped 3 bases from V and 4 bases from J, with 16 bases between. Looked up from germline, CDR1 is SGHRS and CDR2 is YFSETQ. CDR3 length: 15 amino acids. CDR3 loop: CASSSARGMGTEAFF. The CDR3 bases are TGCGCCAGCAGCTCGGCAAGGGGGATGGGCACTGAAGCTTTCTTT.

The rearrangement uses TRBV5-6 and TRBJ1-4; a weak D match, TRBD1 (6 bases). The CDR3 is made up of 17 amino acids. V dropped 1 base and J dropped 0 bases, with 13 bases sitting between them. Looked up from germline, CDR1 is SGHDT and CDR2 is YYEEEE. The CDR3 coding sequence is TGTGCCAGCAGCTTGCAGGGGATTTTGGCAACTAATGAAAAACTGTTTTTT. This sequence encodes CASSLQGILATNEKLFF.

The rearrangement links TRBV6-1 to TRBJ1-5; D unclear. The V end was cut by 4 bases, the J end by 1 base, with 11 bases between. The CDR3 covers 15 residues. CDR1 MNHNS and CDR2 SASEGT come from the germline V gene. Here the CDR3 reads CASSGTTVSNQPQHF. The CDR3 nucleotides read TGTGCCAGCAGTGGGACGACGGTAAGCAATCAGCCCCAGCATTTT.

This sequence joins TRBV28 and TRBJ2-1; D remains unclear. Germline-derived CDR1 and CDR2 are MDHEN and SYDVKM. The CDR3 consists of 15 residues. V shed 3 bases and J shed 0 bases, with 9 bases lying between them. The CDR3 loop is CASSLFQSSYNEQFF. CDR3 in DNA: TGTGCCAGCAGTTTGTTTCAGAGCTCCTACAATGAGCAGTTCTTC.

V gene TRBV9 combines with J gene TRBJ2-7, with TRBD2 matching 7 bases. V was clipped by 1 base and J by 4 bases; unmatched bases: 5. Germline CDR1 reads SGDLS; CDR2 reads YYNGEE. The CDR3 is made up of 14 amino acids. In DNA, the CDR3 is TGTGCCAGCAGCGTACAGGTTAGCGGGTACGAGCAGTACTTC. Amino acids: CASSVQVSGYEQYF. The whole variable domain, filled in from reference TRBV9 and TRBJ2-7, reads DSGVTQTPKHLITATGQRVTLRCSPRSGDLSVYWYQQSLDQGLQFLIQYYNGEERAKGNILERFSAQQFPDLHSELNLSSLELGDSALYFCASSVQVSGYEQYFGPGTRLTVT.

This chain links TRBV5-4 with TRBJ2-5; 8 nucleotides line up with TRBD2. The CDR3 is 15 residues long. Germline lookup yields CDR1 SGHNT and CDR2 YYREEE (reference sequence). V gave up 5 bases and J gave up 5 bases; unmatched junction bases: 11. The CDR3 DNA reads as TGTGCCAGCAGTTCAAGCGGGAGCCCCCTGGAGACCCAGTACTTC. It specifies CASSSSGSPLETQYF.

The V gene is TRBV6-5, the J gene TRBJ2-7, with 9 nucleotides matching TRBD1. This CDR3 is built from 15 residues. V gave up 0 bases and J gave up 4 bases; unmatched junction bases: 4. Germline-derived CDR1 and CDR2 are MNHEY and SVGAGI. This CDR3 is CASSYSSDRGYEQYF. Here the CDR3 DNA reads TGTGCCAGCAGTTACTCCTCGGACAGGGGATACGAGCAGTACTTC.

This clone has only a few counts. V gene TRBV7-6 combines with J gene TRBJ1-4; D remains ambiguous. Germline V lookup: CDR1 SGHVS, CDR2 FNYEAQ. Trimming stripped 6 bases from V and 4 bases from J, with 18 bases between. The CDR3 extends over 16 amino acids. In DNA, the CDR3 is TGTGCCAGCAGTGAAAATATTCCGGGTGGTAATGAAAAACTGTTTTTT. It yields the protein CASSENIPGGNEKLFF.

The J gene is TRBJ1-1, the V gene TRBV18, with D unclear. The CDR3 is 13 residues long. Deletions cut 2 bases from V and 1 base from J, with 5 bases between. Germline values: CDR1 KGHSH, CDR2 LQKENI. Here the CDR3 DNA reads TGTGCCAGCTCACCAGTACAGAACACTGAAGCTTTCTTT. Amino acids: CASSPVQNTEAFF.